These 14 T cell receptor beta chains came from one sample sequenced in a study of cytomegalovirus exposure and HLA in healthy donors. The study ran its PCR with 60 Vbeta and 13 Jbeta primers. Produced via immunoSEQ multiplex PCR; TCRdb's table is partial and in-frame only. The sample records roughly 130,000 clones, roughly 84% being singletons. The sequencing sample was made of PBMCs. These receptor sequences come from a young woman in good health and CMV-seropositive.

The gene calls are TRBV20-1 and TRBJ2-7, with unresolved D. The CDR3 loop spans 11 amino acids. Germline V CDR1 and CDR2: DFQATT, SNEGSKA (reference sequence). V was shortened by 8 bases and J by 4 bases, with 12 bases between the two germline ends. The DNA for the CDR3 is TGCAGTACAAGGAGAATTTACGAGCAGTACTTC. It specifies CSTRRIYEQYF.

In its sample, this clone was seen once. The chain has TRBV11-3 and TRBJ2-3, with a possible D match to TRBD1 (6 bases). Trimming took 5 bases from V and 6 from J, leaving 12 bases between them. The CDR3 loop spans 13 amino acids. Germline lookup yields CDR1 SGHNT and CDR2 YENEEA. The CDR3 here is CASSPNREDTQYF. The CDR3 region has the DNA TGTGCCAGCAGCCCGAACAGGGAGGATACGCAGTATTTT.

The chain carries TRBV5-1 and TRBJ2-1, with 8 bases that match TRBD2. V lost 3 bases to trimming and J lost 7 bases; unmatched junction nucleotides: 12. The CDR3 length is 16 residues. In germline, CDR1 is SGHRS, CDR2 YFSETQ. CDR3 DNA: TGCGCCAGCAGCTGGGGGACTAGATCATCAGGTAATGAGCAGTTCTTC. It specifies CASSWGTRSSGNEQFF.

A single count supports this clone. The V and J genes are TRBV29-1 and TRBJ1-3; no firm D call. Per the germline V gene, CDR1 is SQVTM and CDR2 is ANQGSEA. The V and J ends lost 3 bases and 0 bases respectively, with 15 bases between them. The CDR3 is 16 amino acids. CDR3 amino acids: CSVDSTTGVSGNTIYF. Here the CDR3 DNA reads TGCAGCGTTGATTCCACCACGGGAGTCTCTGGAAACACCATATATTTT.

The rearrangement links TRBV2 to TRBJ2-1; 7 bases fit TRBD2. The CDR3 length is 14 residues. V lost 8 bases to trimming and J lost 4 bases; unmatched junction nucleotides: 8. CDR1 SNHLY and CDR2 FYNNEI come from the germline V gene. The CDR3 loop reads CASHNSGGYNEQFF. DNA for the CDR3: TGTGCCAGCCATAATTCGGGGGGTTACAATGAGCAGTTCTTC.

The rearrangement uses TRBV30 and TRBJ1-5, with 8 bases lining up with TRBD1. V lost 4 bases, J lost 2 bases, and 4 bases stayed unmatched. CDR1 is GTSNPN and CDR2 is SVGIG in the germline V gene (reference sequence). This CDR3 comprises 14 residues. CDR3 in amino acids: CAWNPTGGNQPQHF. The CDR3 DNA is TGTGCCTGGAATCCGACAGGGGGCAATCAGCCCCAGCATTTT.

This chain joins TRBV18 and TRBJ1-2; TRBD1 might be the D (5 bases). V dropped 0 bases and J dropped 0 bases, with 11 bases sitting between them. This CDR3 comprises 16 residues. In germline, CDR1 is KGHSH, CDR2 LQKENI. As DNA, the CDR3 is TGTGCCAGCTCACCACCTACAGGACGAGCTAACTATGGCTACACCTTC. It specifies CASSPPTGRANYGYTF.

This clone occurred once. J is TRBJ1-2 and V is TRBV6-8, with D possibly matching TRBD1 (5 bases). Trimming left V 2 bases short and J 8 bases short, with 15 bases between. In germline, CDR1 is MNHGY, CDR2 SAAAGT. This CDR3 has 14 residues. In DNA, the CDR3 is TGTGCCAGCAGTTACCCCTCAGGGAATATCGGCTACACCTTC. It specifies CASSYPSGNIGYTF.

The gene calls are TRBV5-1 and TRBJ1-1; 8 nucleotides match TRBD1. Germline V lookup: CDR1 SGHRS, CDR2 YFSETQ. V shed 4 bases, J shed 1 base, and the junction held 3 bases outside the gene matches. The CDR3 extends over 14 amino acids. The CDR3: CASSGGTGNTEAFF. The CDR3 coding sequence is TGCGCCAGCAGCGGCGGGACAGGGAACACTGAAGCTTTCTTT.

The CDR3 region has the DNA TGTGCCAGCAGGGTACTAGCGGGGGCCAATGAGCAGTTCTTC. The encoded protein is CASRVLAGANEQFF. The rearrangement uses TRBV27 and TRBJ2-1; 11 bases agree with TRBD2. CDR1 is MNHEY, CDR2 SMNVEV, per germline (reference sequence). Trimming at V came to 6 bases and at J to 6 bases, leaving 4 bases not matched to a gene. CDR3 length: 14 amino acids.

CDR3 residues: CASSLSRLAGGETQYF. CDR3 bases: TGTGCCAGCAGTTTATCGCGACTAGCGGGGGGGGAGACCCAGTACTTC. The chain links TRBV27 to TRBJ2-5; TRBD2 aligns across 14 bases. Germline V gene lookup returns CDR1 MNHEY and CDR2 SMNVEV (reference sequence). There are 16 residues in the CDR3. Unmatched junction bases numbered 2, after V lost 0 bases and J lost 5 bases.

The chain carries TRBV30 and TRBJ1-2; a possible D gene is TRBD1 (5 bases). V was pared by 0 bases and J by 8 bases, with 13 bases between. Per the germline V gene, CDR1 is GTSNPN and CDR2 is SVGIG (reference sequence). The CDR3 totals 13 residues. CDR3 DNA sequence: TGTGCCTGGAGTGTAGGGGAAGGGAGGGGCTACACCTTC. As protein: CAWSVGEGRGYTF.

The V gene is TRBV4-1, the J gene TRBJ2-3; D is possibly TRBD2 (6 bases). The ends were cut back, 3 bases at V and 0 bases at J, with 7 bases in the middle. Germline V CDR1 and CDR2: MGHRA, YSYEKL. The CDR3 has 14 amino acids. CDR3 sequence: CASSQAGSTDTQYF. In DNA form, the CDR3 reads TGCGCCAGCAGCCAGGCGGGGAGCACAGATACGCAGTATTTT.

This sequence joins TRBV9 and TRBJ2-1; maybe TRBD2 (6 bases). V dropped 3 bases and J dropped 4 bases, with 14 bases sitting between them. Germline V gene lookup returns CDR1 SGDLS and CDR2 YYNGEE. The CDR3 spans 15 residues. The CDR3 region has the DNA TGTGCCAGCAGCGCCTCTACGACTAGATACAATGAGCAGTTCTTC. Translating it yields CASSASTTRYNEQFF.